The T cell receptor (beta chain) described here comes from a study of blood T cell repertoires in COVID-19. Sequencing was performed with immunoSEQ multiplex PCR; in TCRdb, only in-frame clones are kept and a portion is missing. The table has roughly 70,000 clones, around 90% seen once. J gave up 5 bases and V 6 bases, and 9 bases lay outside the gene matches. CDR1 and CDR2 from the germline V gene are MRHNA and SNTAGT. The CDR3 contains 14 residues. Sample: peripheral blood. The rearrangement links TRBV6-4 to TRBJ1-2, with 7 positions matching TRBD1. The TCR originated in a woman aged 55-75 years with active COVID-19. The CDR3: CASSSSTGRYGYTF. CDR3 in DNA: TGTGCCAGCAGCTCCTCGACAGGGCGGTATGGCTACACCTTC.